The present T cell receptor beta chain was sequenced within a study of OX40 agonist ivuxolimab in advanced cancers. General notes on the study: The costimulatory receptor OX40 (CD134) was targeted by ivuxolimab, a fully human IgG2 agonistic monoclonal antibody. Intravenous ivuxolimab was administered to patients every 2 weeks at six dose levels: 0.01, 0.1, 0.3, 1.5, 3 and 10 mg/kg. Of the 52 patients in dose escalation, about 20 had hepatocellular carcinoma, around 15 had melanoma, 9 had renal cell carcinoma and 9 had head and neck cancer. The dose-escalation cohort was roughly 80% male with a mean age of about 58 years, ranging from 23 to 79. Prior anti-PD-1, anti-PD-L1 or anti-CTLA-4 therapy was permitted, and approximately 41% of dose-escalation patients had received checkpoint inhibitors. Three dose-escalation patients achieved partial responses, one with hepatocellular carcinoma and two with cutaneous melanoma. The purpose of peripheral TCRbeta sequencing was to test whether ivuxolimab changed TCR sequence diversity and led to clonal T-cell expansion. The monotherapy dose-escalation portion (N ≈ 52 patients) of the phase I ivuxolimab trial is reported in the paper.

The germline V gene encodes CDR1 SNHLY and CDR2 FYNNEI. V is pared back by 3 bases and J by 1 base, with 18 bases lying between the germline termini. Reading from cysteine to phenylalanine, the CDR3 counts 18 amino acids. CDR3 DNA only is kept here, 54 bases in frame from base 1. For this clone: Its cognate antigen has yet to be identified. Per-nucleotide qualities are absent, and no much larger clonotype sits a single base away.

Patients with a history of autoimmune disease or receiving systemic immunosuppression were excluded from the trial. In every dose cohort, peripheral blood was drawn for TCR sequencing at baseline, cycle 4 day 1, and cycle 7 day 1. Samples came from an open-label, multicenter, first-in-human phase I dose-escalation trial of ivuxolimab. The trial enrolled adults with locally advanced or metastatic head and neck squamous cell, hepatocellular, melanoma or renal cell carcinoma. Before TCR sequencing, CD4+ T cells and CD8+ T cells were sorted from peripheral blood as separate populations. For sequencing of the TCRbeta CDR3 region, genomic DNA was extracted from the sorted cells. The immunoSEQ Assay was used to sequence the TCRbeta CDR3 regions. TCRdb took over this immuneACCESS table, retaining in-frame rearrangements with V and J assigned. Such tables are incomplete; in checked studies, under half of the missing clones stem from an unresolved V gene, and the remainder is unexplained. In this sample the table shows around 66,000 clones, about four fifths of which occur a single time. The ten largest account for roughly 4.2% of the sample.

General study outcomes and caveats: On average, CD8+ T cells showed more expanded clones than CD4+ T cells after ivuxolimab. In partial responders in the 0.1-3.0 mg/kg groups, normalized peripheral clonal expansion was found to be among the lowest, especially among CD8+ T cells. Low levels of normalized T-cell clonal expansion were also seen in some patients who did not respond. Clonal expansion of both CD4+ and CD8+ blood T cells was observed from baseline to week 6 at doses 0.1 to 3.0 mg/kg. Which antigens the clonally expanded peripheral T cells were specific for was not determined.

The clonotype originates from an adult with an advanced solid tumor such as melanoma, head and neck, liver or kidney cancer. The sample was CD4+ or CD8+ T cells sorted from blood, taken in a trial of the OX40 agonist ivuxolimab. The V and J segments used are TRBV2 and TRBJ2-2, with the D gene not confidently named. This receptor has the CDR3 CASSEVQVGNGNTGELFF. The DNA is as follows: TGTGCCAGCAGTGAGGTCCAGGTCGGTAATGGGAACACCGGGGAGCTGTTTTTT.